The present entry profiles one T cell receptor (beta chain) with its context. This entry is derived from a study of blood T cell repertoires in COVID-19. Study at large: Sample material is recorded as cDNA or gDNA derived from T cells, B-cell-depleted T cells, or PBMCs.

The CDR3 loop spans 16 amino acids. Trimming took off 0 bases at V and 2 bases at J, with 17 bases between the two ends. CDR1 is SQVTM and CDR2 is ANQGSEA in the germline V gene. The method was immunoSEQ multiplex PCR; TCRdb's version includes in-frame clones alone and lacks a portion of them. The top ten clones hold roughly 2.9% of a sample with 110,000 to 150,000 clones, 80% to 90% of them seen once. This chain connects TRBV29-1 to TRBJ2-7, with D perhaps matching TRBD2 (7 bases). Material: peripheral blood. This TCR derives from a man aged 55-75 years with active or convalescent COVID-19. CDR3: CSVEEGLGGDAYEQYF. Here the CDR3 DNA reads TGCAGCGTTGAAGAGGGTCTAGGGGGGGATGCCTACGAGCAGTACTTC.